This TCR beta chain comes out of a study of identical twins. Healthy Caucasians supplied all donations. Study-level results: In beta out-of-frame sequences, the excess sharing between twins was weaker. There were fewer insertions in abundant cord blood beta clonotypes, but memory repertoires showed no such pattern. Invariant cells of the MAIT and iNKT types might have partly distorted the zero-insertion analyses.

MiXCR, applied by TCRdb to the 5' RACE reads, yields one record per CDR3 protein. The sample carries hundreds of thousands of distinct CDR3 sequences, 6% to 6.5% recorded once. This clonotype came up a few times. Its target is unknown. The receptor was derived from a man aged 18 to 29 in good health. Sequencing input: naive T cells sorted from blood.

The CDR3 coding sequence is TGTGCCAGCAGTCGTTGGTTCGGAAAGAGCACAGATACGCAGTATTTT. Its translation: CASSRWFGKSTDTQYF. This chain uses TRBV6-2 or TRBV6-3 with TRBJ2-3, with unresolved D. Germline CDR1 is MNHEY and CDR2 is SVGEGT. CDR3 size: 16 residues. V was cut by 5 bases and J by 0 bases, with 15 bases left in between.